What follows are 19 T cell receptor beta chains derived from one specimen sequenced in a study of control samples from healthy donors and cancer patients. Method: immunoSEQ multiplex PCR; TCRdb's copy keeps in-frame clones and lacks some. The sample comprises about 150,000 clones, about 93% of which are singletons, and approximately 2.5% rests with the top ten. The specimen was blood. All receptors come from a man between 50 and 59 years old in good health.

The chain uses TRBV5-5 and TRBJ1-2; D not resolved. V lost 4 bases and J lost 4, with 8 bases in between. Germline V gene lookup returns CDR1 SGHKS and CDR2 YYEKEE (reference sequence). The CDR3 has 12 amino acids. As DNA, the CDR3 is TGTGCCAGCAGCGTGGACGGCTATGGCTACACCTTC. As protein: CASSVDGYGYTF.

The chain links TRBV19 to TRBJ1-1, with D perhaps matching TRBD1 (6 bases). The CDR3 is made up of 13 amino acids. Germline lookup yields CDR1 LNHDA and CDR2 SQIVND (reference sequence). Trimming stripped 8 bases from V and 3 bases from J, with 13 bases between. This CDR3 reads CASESGVHTEAFF. DNA for the CDR3: TGTGCCAGTGAATCAGGGGTCCACACTGAAGCTTTCTTT.

This clone was counted once. This chain uses TRBV5-5 with TRBJ2-7, with D perhaps given as TRBD1 or TRBD2 (6 bases each). The V end lost 4 bases, the J end lost 0 bases, and 14 bases lay between the germline ends. Germline CDR1 and CDR2: SGHKS and YYEKEE (reference sequence). CDR3 length: 15 amino acids. The CDR3 sequence is CASSPRGAFSYEQYF. The DNA for the CDR3 is TGTGCCAGCAGCCCGAGGGGGGCCTTCTCCTACGAGCAGTACTTC.

In its sample, this clone was seen once. V usage is TRBV14 and J usage is TRBJ2-1; TRBD2 matches 12 bases. CDR1 is SGHDN and CDR2 is FVKESK in the germline V gene. This CDR3 spans 14 amino acids. Germline trimming cut 3 bases from V and 8 bases from J; bases unmatched to any gene: 2. The CDR3 loop is CASSQTSGRDEQFF. CDR3 coding DNA: TGTGCCAGCAGCCAGACTAGCGGGAGAGATGAGCAGTTCTTC.

The gene calls are TRBV12-3 or TRBV12-4 and TRBJ2-3, with unresolved D. Deletions cut 2 bases from V and 5 bases from J, with 8 bases between. The CDR3 contains 13 residues. Here the CDR3 reads CASSLLARDTQYF. The CDR3 DNA reads TGTGCCAGCAGTTTATTAGCAAGAGATACGCAGTATTTT.

The gene calls are TRBV30 and TRBJ1-1; 7 bases line up with TRBD1. With 3 bases clipped from V and 3 bases from J, the junction kept 7 bases outside the gene matches. Germline loops: CDR1 GTSNPN, CDR2 SVGIG (reference sequence). This CDR3 comprises 14 residues. In nucleotides, the CDR3 is TGTGCCTGGAGATACAGGGGCCGGGACACTGAAGCTTTCTTT. Protein: CAWRYRGRDTEAFF. Using reference TRBV30 and TRBJ1-1 for the parts outside the CDR3, the full variable domain is SQTIHQWPATLVQPVGSPLSLECTVEGTSNPNLYWYRQAAGRGLQLLFYSVGIGQISSEVPQNLSASRPQDRQFILSSKKLLLSDSGFYLCAWRYRGRDTEAFFGQGTRLTVV.

The chain uses TRBV24-1 and TRBJ1-4, with a weak D call TRBD1 (5 bases). This CDR3 has 15 amino acids. Germline V gene sequence: CDR1 KGHDR, CDR2 SFDVKD. The V end was cut by 7 bases, the J end by 6 bases, with 17 bases between. CDR3 amino acids: CATSPQTGWDEKLFF. In DNA form, the CDR3 reads TGTGCCACCAGCCCACAAACAGGATGGGATGAAAAACTGTTTTTT.

The V call is TRBV11-3, the J call TRBJ1-6, with D possibly being TRBD1 (5 bases). The germline CDR1 and CDR2 sequences are SGHNT and YENEEA. CDR3 length equals 14 residues. Trimming took off 5 bases at V and 10 bases at J, with 15 bases between the two ends. Written as DNA, the CDR3 is TGTGCCAGCAGCACGGGGACCCATGGATCACCCCTCCACTTT. Protein product: CASSTGTHGSPLHF.

The rearrangement joins TRBV9 to TRBJ2-7; 7 bases match TRBD1. V dropped 4 bases and J dropped 4; count of bases not matched to a gene: 5. The germline gives CDR1 SGDLS, CDR2 YYNGEE. The CDR3 sequence is 13 residues long. The CDR3 region is CASSPGQAYEQYF. In nucleotides, the CDR3 is TGTGCCAGCAGCCCCGGACAGGCTTACGAGCAGTACTTC.

The rearrangement joins TRBV19 to TRBJ1-5, with D perhaps matching TRBD1 (5 bases). Germline V gene sequence: CDR1 LNHDA, CDR2 SQIVND (reference sequence). Between the trimmed V and J ends, which lost 4 bases and 2 bases, there was a span of 9 bases. The CDR3 runs 14 residues. The CDR3 loop reads CASSRDRRNQPQHF. The CDR3 nucleotides read TGTGCCAGTAGTAGGGACCGCCGCAATCAGCCCCAGCATTTT.

A single count supports this clone. V is TRBV5-6 and J is TRBJ1-5; no clear D. V dropped 8 bases and J dropped 7 bases, with 16 bases sitting between them. There are 13 residues in the CDR3. Germline V gene data show CDR1 as SGHDT and CDR2 as YYEEEE. This CDR3 reads CASTRGREQPQHF. In nucleotides, the CDR3 is TGTGCCAGTACACGAGGGCGCGAGCAGCCCCAGCATTTT.

The chain employs TRBV6-5 and TRBJ1-4; maybe TRBD1 (5 bases). From germline, CDR1 is MNHEY and CDR2 SVGAGI. Trimming cost V 7 bases and J 6 bases, with 15 bases left between them. The CDR3 has 14 amino acids. The DNA for the CDR3 is TGTGCCAGCAAAATAGACCCGGGGGATGAAAAACTGTTTTTT. Amino acid sequence: CASKIDPGDEKLFF.

Points on this clone: The sample contains more than one DNA sequence encoding this CDR3. V gene TRBV5-1 combines with J gene TRBJ2-1; D call uncertain. The CDR3 runs 12 residues. Trimming removed 0 bases from V and 6 bases from J, with 4 bases in between. Germline V gene data show CDR1 as SGHRS and CDR2 as YFSETQ. The CDR3: CASSLGGNEQFF. The CDR3 coding sequence is TGCGCCAGCAGCTTGGGTGGCAATGAGCAGTTCTTC.

The chain recombines TRBV2 with TRBJ2-7; no clear D gene. Germline V gives CDR1 SNHLY, CDR2 FYNNEI. This CDR3 region has 14 residues. V was pared by 5 bases and J by 1 base, with 12 bases between. This chain's CDR3 is CASSLYLGSYEQYF. CDR3 nucleotides: TGTGCCAGCAGTTTATATCTGGGATCCTACGAGCAGTACTTC.

The chain recombines TRBV5-1 with TRBJ1-6; D not resolved. Germline assignment: CDR1 SGHRS and CDR2 YFSETQ. The CDR3 contains 14 residues. The V gene lost 0 bases and the J gene lost 5 bases, with 6 bases spanning the gap. CDR3 loop: CASSLGGNNSPLHF. The CDR3 coding sequence is TGCGCCAGCAGCTTGGGAGGGAATAATTCACCCCTCCACTTT. Drawing the rest from reference TRBV5-1 and TRBJ1-6, the complete variable domain is KAGVTQTPRYLIKTRGQQVTLSCSPISGHRSVSWYQQTPGQGLQFLFEYFSETQRNKGNFPGRFSGRQFSNSRSEMNVSTLELGDSALYLCASSLGGNNSPLHFGNGTRLTVT.

The chain employs TRBV9 and TRBJ2-2; D unclear. Germline V gene sequence: CDR1 SGDLS, CDR2 YYNGEE. CDR3 length equals 16 residues. The ends were cut back, 0 bases at V and 3 bases at J, with 12 bases in the middle. The DNA of the CDR3 is TGTGCCAGCAGCGTAGGCGGCTTCGGAGACACCGGGGAGCTGTTTTTT. This translates into CASSVGGFGDTGELFF.

The chain is built from TRBV30 and TRBJ1-1, with TRBD1 matching 8 bases. From germline, CDR1 is GTSNPN and CDR2 SVGIG (reference sequence). The length of the CDR3 is 13 residues. V trimming: 4 bases; J trimming: 1 base; junction bases outside the gene matches: 2. As DNA, the CDR3 is TGTGCCTGGAAGGACAGGGCGAACACTGAAGCTTTCTTT. Its translation is CAWKDRANTEAFF. Full variable domain (missing parts from reference TRBV30 and TRBJ1-1): SQTIHQWPATLVQPVGSPLSLECTVEGTSNPNLYWYRQAAGRGLQLLFYSVGIGQISSEVPQNLSASRPQDRQFILSSKKLLLSDSGFYLCAWKDRANTEAFFGQGTRLTVV.

V is TRBV12-3 or TRBV12-4 and J is TRBJ1-1; no definite D call. The length of the CDR3 is 11 residues. V was cut by 4 bases and J by 11 bases, with 11 bases left in between. For the CDR3, the DNA is TGTGCCAGCAGTTCCCGTATAGTGGCTTTCTTT. Amino acid sequence: CASSSRIVAFF.

This clone appeared many times. Other DNA sequences within the sample encode an identical CDR3. The CDR3, as DNA: TGTGCCAGCAGCTTACTCAGTCAGCCCCAGCATTTT. Translation: CASSLLSQPQHF. The chain recombines TRBV7-9 with TRBJ1-5; D is undetermined. The germline gives CDR1 SEHNR, CDR2 FQNEAQ (reference sequence). The CDR3 is 12 amino acids. V was trimmed by 2 bases and J by 6 bases, leaving 5 bases between them.